These 18 T cell receptor beta chains were all obtained from the same sample, sequenced in a study of cytomegalovirus exposure and HLA in healthy donors. This table comes from immunoSEQ multiplex PCR, and its TCRdb copy is limited to in-frame clones, with some not included. The profile shows about 360,000 clones, roughly 85% of them singletons. Source material: PBMCs. The receptors stem from a woman aged 18-29 years in good health and CMV-seronegative.

The V and J genes are TRBV18 and TRBJ2-1, with 16 nucleotides matching TRBD2. Losses at the gene ends were 2 bases for V and 5 bases for J; bases not matched to a gene: 6. The germline gives CDR1 KGHSH, CDR2 LQKENI. The CDR3 sequence is 18 residues long. CDR3 region: CASSPTGLAGGKNNEQFF. The CDR3 DNA sequence: TGTGCCAGCTCACCAACGGGACTAGCGGGAGGGAAAAACAATGAGCAGTTCTTC.

The J gene is TRBJ2-7, the V gene TRBV29-1, with 9 bases lining up with TRBD1. V dropped 6 bases and J dropped 1; count of bases not matched to a gene: 4. The CDR3 loop spans 13 amino acids. Germline loops: CDR1 SQVTM, CDR2 ANQGSEA. The CDR3 DNA reads as TGCAGCGTACGACAGGGGGGATCCTACGAGCAGTACTTC. Translation gives CSVRQGGSYEQYF.

J is TRBJ2-7 and V is TRBV27; D gene ambiguous. CDR3 size: 14 residues. Germline CDR1 is MNHEY and CDR2 is SMNVEV (reference sequence). Trimming left V 4 bases short and J 7 bases short, with 17 bases between. In nucleotides, the CDR3 is TGTGCCAGCAGTTCGGCCAGCGCCTTTAAAGAGCAGTACTTC. As protein: CASSSASAFKEQYF.

V usage is TRBV27 and J usage is TRBJ1-1; D not resolved. CDR3 size: 14 residues. The germline V gene has CDR1 MNHEY and CDR2 SMNVEV (reference sequence). V shed 2 bases and J shed 1 base, with 8 bases lying between them. CDR3 sequence (DNA): TGTGCCAGCAGTTTAATGAGTGGGAACACTGAAGCTTTCTTT. This translates into CASSLMSGNTEAFF.

About this clone itself: One end of the junction is discordant with germline, which a read error may explain. The J gene is TRBJ1-5, the V gene TRBV20-1; D gene unclear. This CDR3 is 10 amino acids long. Germline CDR1 is DFQATT and CDR2 is SNEGSKA (reference sequence). CDR3 sequence reads: CSASDQPQHF. The CDR3 bases are TGCAGTGCTAGCGATCAGCCCCAGCATTTT.

The J gene is TRBJ2-7, the V gene TRBV5-5, with 7 bases fitting TRBD1. Germline CDR1 and CDR2: SGHKS and YYEKEE (reference sequence). This CDR3 spans 14 amino acids. After removal of 4 bases from V and 7 bases from J, the junction contained 11 bases not matched to a gene. The CDR3 bases are TGTGCCAGCAGCCCCCGACAGGGATTGAGGGAGCAGTACTTC. Protein sequence: CASSPRQGLREQYF.

The J gene is TRBJ2-5, the V gene TRBV5-1; a possible D gene is TRBD2 (5 bases). In germline, CDR1 is SGHRS, CDR2 YFSETQ. V lost 3 bases and J 2 bases, leaving 11 bases between the germline ends. This CDR3 comprises 14 residues. DNA of the CDR3: TGCGCCAGCAGCTCCGCTAGCAGACAAGAGACCCAGTACTTC. This gives the protein CASSSASRQETQYF.

The chain has TRBV6-1 and TRBJ1-6; 12 bases line up with TRBD1. The CDR3 is made up of 16 amino acids. Germline V gene data show CDR1 as MNHNS and CDR2 as SASEGT. The V and J ends lost 4 bases and 7 bases, in that order; junction bases with no gene match: 5. The CDR3 bases are TGTGCCAGCAGTGCCGGGACAGGGGGCTGGAATTCACCCCTCCACTTT. This translates into CASSAGTGGWNSPLHF.

V and J are TRBV19 and TRBJ2-7; 7 bases map to TRBD2. V shed 1 base and J 3 bases; nucleotides not matched to a gene: 9. CDR3 length equals 16 residues. From germline, CDR1 is LNHDA and CDR2 SQIVND (reference sequence). The CDR3 bases are TGTGCCAGTAGTATAGCCGGCGGCGGGAGCCTCTACGAGCAGTACTTC. It is translated as CASSIAGGGSLYEQYF. Looking up the rest from reference TRBV19 and TRBJ2-7 gives the full variable domain: DGGITQSPKYLFRKEGQNVTLSCEQNLNHDAMYWYRQDPGQGLRLIYYSQIVNDFQKGDIAEGYSVSREKKESFPLTVTSAQKNPTAFYLCASSIAGGGSLYEQYFGPGTRLTVT.

V usage is TRBV5-6 and J usage is TRBJ1-2; D possibly corresponds to TRBD1 (5 bases). Per germline, CDR1 SGHDT and CDR2 YYEEEE. Trimming removed 2 bases at V and 6 bases at J, with 14 bases between. This CDR3 region has 14 residues. The CDR3 coding sequence is TGTGCCAGCAGCTTTACTCGGACAAGGGATGGCTACACCTTC. Its protein product is CASSFTRTRDGYTF. The entire variable domain, with the rest obtained from reference TRBV5-6 and TRBJ1-2, is as follows: DAGVTQSPTHLIKTRGQQVTLRCSPKSGHDTVSWYQQALGQGPQFIFQYYEEEERQRGNFPDRFSGHQFPNYSSELNVNALLLGDSALYLCASSFTRTRDGYTFGSGTRLTVV.

The chain combines TRBV27 with TRBJ1-5; D possibly corresponds to TRBD1 (6 bases). CDR3 size: 14 residues. Per the germline V gene, CDR1 is MNHEY and CDR2 is SMNVEV (reference sequence). Trimming cost V 4 bases and J 7 bases, with 14 bases left between them. This CDR3 is CASSYTGGRQPQHF. For the CDR3, the DNA is TGTGCCAGCAGTTACACGGGGGGCAGGCAGCCCCAGCATTTT.

The J gene is TRBJ2-5, the V gene TRBV6-1, with D possibly TRBD1 on 7 matching bases. The CDR3 is 15 residues long. V lost 1 base to trimming and J lost 5 bases, with 14 bases between them. Germline V gene lookup returns CDR1 MNHNS and CDR2 SASEGT. The CDR3 coding sequence is TGTGCCAGCAGTGAAGGATCAGGGGGGAGTGAGACCCAGTACTTC. This translates into CASSEGSGGSETQYF.

This chain connects TRBV25-1 to TRBJ1-5, with 9 bases that match TRBD1. The CDR3 runs to 17 residues. V was pared by 4 bases and J by 0 bases, with 7 bases of the junction left unmatched. Germline loops: CDR1 MGHDK, CDR2 SYGVNS. The DNA of the CDR3 is TGTGCCAGCAGTGGGACAGGGGAAACCTATAGCAATCAGCCCCAGCATTTT. Amino acids: CASSGTGETYSNQPQHF.

J is TRBJ2-7 and V is TRBV4-1, with 10 bases matching TRBD1. The length of the CDR3 is 17 residues. Germline V lookup: CDR1 MGHRA, CDR2 YSYEKL. V trimming: 2 bases; J trimming: 0 bases; junction bases outside the gene matches: 7. The CDR3 bases are TGCGCCAGCAGCCAATCCTCGGGACAGGGGTCCTCCTACGAGCAGTACTTC. Its protein is CASSQSSGQGSSYEQYF.

The CDR3 spells CASSLGTSGSSGANVLTF. CDR3 DNA: TGTGCCAGCAGCTTGGGGACTAGCGGGAGCTCTGGGGCCAACGTCCTGACTTTC. The J gene is TRBJ2-6, the V gene TRBV7-9; TRBD2 matches at 14 bases. V gave up 3 bases and J gave up 0 bases; unmatched junction bases: 1. Germline V gives CDR1 SEHNR, CDR2 FQNEAQ (reference sequence). This CDR3 comprises 18 residues.

The gene calls are TRBV6-5 and TRBJ2-7, with a possible D match to TRBD1 (5 bases). Germline CDR1 and CDR2: MNHEY and SVGAGI. Trimming left V 4 bases short and J 1 base short, with 11 bases between. This CDR3 region has 14 residues. The CDR3 protein is CASSSRQNSYEQYF. The CDR3 nucleotides are TGTGCCAGCAGTTCCCGACAGAATTCCTACGAGCAGTACTTC.

A few counts support this clone. The chain couples TRBV18 to TRBJ2-3; the D is unclear. Deletions cut 3 bases from V and 6 bases from J, with 13 bases between. The CDR3 extends over 14 amino acids. The germline V gene has CDR1 KGHSH and CDR2 LQKENI. CDR3 residues: CASSPAWPRDTQYF. CDR3 in DNA: TGTGCCAGCTCACCCGCATGGCCGAGGGATACGCAGTATTTT.

V and J are TRBV28 and TRBJ1-6; 9 bases align to TRBD1. V lost 6 bases, J lost 7 bases, and 10 bases stayed unmatched. This CDR3 has 16 residues. The germline CDR1 and CDR2 sequences are MDHEN and SYDVKM. The CDR3 bases are TGTGCCAGCAGCAGTACCGGGACAGGGTCAAATTCACCCCTCCACTTT. It specifies CASSSTGTGSNSPLHF.